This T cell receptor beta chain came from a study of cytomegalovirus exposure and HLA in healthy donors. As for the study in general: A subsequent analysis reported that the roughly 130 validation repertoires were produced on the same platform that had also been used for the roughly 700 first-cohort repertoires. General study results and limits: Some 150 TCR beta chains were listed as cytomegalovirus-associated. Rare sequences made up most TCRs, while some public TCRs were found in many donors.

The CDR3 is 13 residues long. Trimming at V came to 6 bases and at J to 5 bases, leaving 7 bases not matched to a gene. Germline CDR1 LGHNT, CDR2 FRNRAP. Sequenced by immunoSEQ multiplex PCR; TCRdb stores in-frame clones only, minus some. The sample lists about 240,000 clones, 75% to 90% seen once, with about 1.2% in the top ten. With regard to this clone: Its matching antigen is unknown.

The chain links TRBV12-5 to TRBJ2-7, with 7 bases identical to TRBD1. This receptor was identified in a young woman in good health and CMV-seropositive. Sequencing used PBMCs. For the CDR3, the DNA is TGTGCTAGTGGGCTCGGGACAGCAAACGAGCAGTACTTC. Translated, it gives CASGLGTANEQYF.